The rows below give T cell receptor beta chains drawn from one sample of a study of human T cells and chemical hapten exposure. From the RACE reads, TCRdb called clonotypes with MiXCR, one entry per CDR3 protein. The data show roughly 71,000 distinct CDR3 sequences, roughly 11% seen once. The sequenced sample was whole blood, obtained in connection with sensitization to the hapten diphenylcyclopropenone (DPC). The receptors originated from a woman between 45 and 60 years old with alopecia areata. Some clones in this sample may be carry-over from other donors' samples. Each CDR3 is given with its conserved first and last residue. Fields, in order: V gene, J gene, clone size, D gene, CDR3 DNA, CDR3 protein. The D gene is left open where the match is weak. Some rows have no size entry. The others give once, few or many, or a class for an expanded clone.

v_call: TRBV19; j_call: TRBJ1-2; clone_size: many; d_call: -; cdr3_nt: TGTGCCAGTGCAGTGTTGCAGGGAGTATACTATGGCTACACCTTC; cdr3_aa: CASAVLQGVYYGYTF
v_call: TRBV5-4; j_call: TRBJ2-3; clone_size: few; d_call: -; cdr3_nt: TGTGCCAGCAGCCTGCCAGGGATCGCCACAGATACGCAGTATTTT; cdr3_aa: CASSLPGIATDTQYF
v_call: TRBV5-5; j_call: TRBJ2-1; clone_size: many; d_call: -; cdr3_nt: TGTGCCAGCAGCCATTTCATAGACTCCTACAATGAGCAGTTCTTC; cdr3_aa: CASSHFIDSYNEQFF
v_call: TRBV5-8; j_call: TRBJ2-3; clone_size: many; d_call: TRBD1; cdr3_nt: TGTGCCAGCAGCCCCGGGACAGGCAACGTACCCACAGATACGCAGTATTTT; cdr3_aa: CASSPGTGNVPTDTQYF
v_call: TRBV6-5; j_call: TRBJ2-3; clone_size: -; d_call: -; cdr3_nt: TGTGCCAGCAGTTCCAAAACTTACACAGATACGCAGTATTTT; cdr3_aa: CASSSKTYTDTQYF
v_call: TRBV5-1; j_call: TRBJ2-5; clone_size: many; d_call: TRBD2; cdr3_nt: TGCGCCAGCAGCTTGGAAGGGTTTCGGGAGGGGACCCAGTACTTC; cdr3_aa: CASSLEGFREGTQYF
v_call: TRBV11-2; j_call: TRBJ2-6; clone_size: many; d_call: -; cdr3_nt: TGTGCCAGCAGCCGTTCGAGGGCTGGGGCCAACGTCCTGACTTTC; cdr3_aa: CASSRSRAGANVLTF
v_call: TRBV20-1; j_call: TRBJ2-7; clone_size: few; d_call: TRBD2; cdr3_nt: TGCAGTGCCGCCCCCCCTAGCGGAAGCTACGAGCAGTACTTC; cdr3_aa: CSAAPPSGSYEQYF
v_call: TRBV2; j_call: TRBJ2-1; clone_size: few; d_call: TRBD2; cdr3_nt: TGTGCCAGCAGCGGGACTAGCGGGAGGATCGATGAGCAGTTCTTC; cdr3_aa: CASSGTSGRIDEQFF
v_call: TRBV29-1; j_call: TRBJ2-1; clone_size: many; d_call: TRBD2; cdr3_nt: TGCAGCGTGGGGGTTCGGGAGGACTCCTACAATGAGCAGTTCTTC; cdr3_aa: CSVGVREDSYNEQFF
v_call: TRBV28; j_call: TRBJ2-3; clone_size: many; d_call: TRBD2; cdr3_nt: TGTGCCAGCAGTTCCGCGGGAGTCCCTAGCACAGATACGCAGTATTTT; cdr3_aa: CASSSAGVPSTDTQYF
v_call: TRBV27; j_call: TRBJ2-2; clone_size: many; d_call: -; cdr3_nt: TGTGCCAGCAGCCCGGGACTTTTCTCCGGGGAGCTGTTTTTT; cdr3_aa: CASSPGLFSGELFF
v_call: TRBV28; j_call: TRBJ2-7; clone_size: few; d_call: TRBD1; cdr3_nt: TGTGCCAGCAGTTTGGCCGGACAGGGAACGGGCGAGCAGTACTTC; cdr3_aa: CASSLAGQGTGEQYF
v_call: TRBV11-2; j_call: TRBJ2-5; clone_size: -; d_call: -; cdr3_nt: TGTGCCAGCAGCTTAGTTCGCCAAGAGACCCAGTACTTC; cdr3_aa: CASSLVRQETQYF
v_call: TRBV7-6; j_call: TRBJ2-1; clone_size: many; d_call: -; cdr3_nt: TGTGCCAGCAGCTCACAGGCCCTTAGCGATGAGCAGTTCTTC; cdr3_aa: CASSSQALSDEQFF
v_call: TRBV5-1; j_call: TRBJ1-2; clone_size: many; d_call: -; cdr3_nt: TGCGCCAGCAGCCCCGGGTCAGGCGATTATGGCTACACCTTC; cdr3_aa: CASSPGSGDYGYTF
v_call: TRBV7-2; j_call: TRBJ2-2; clone_size: -; d_call: -; cdr3_nt: TGTGCCAGCAGCTTAGCGTTAGAGGGCACCGGGGAGCTGTTTTTT; cdr3_aa: CASSLALEGTGELFF
v_call: TRBV7-9; j_call: TRBJ1-1; clone_size: few; d_call: -; cdr3_nt: TGTGCCAGCAGCTCCCCCATGAACACTGAAGCTTTCTTT; cdr3_aa: CASSSPMNTEAFF
v_call: TRBV29-1; j_call: TRBJ2-1; clone_size: many; d_call: -; cdr3_nt: TGCAGCGGGGGTACGCATTCCTCCTACAATGAGCAGTTCTTC; cdr3_aa: CSGGTHSSYNEQFF
v_call: TRBV28; j_call: TRBJ2-7; clone_size: many; d_call: TRBD1; cdr3_nt: TGTGCCAGCAGGGATCCGGGACAGGGGAATTACGAGCAGTACTTC; cdr3_aa: CASRDPGQGNYEQYF
v_call: TRBV21-1; j_call: TRBJ2-5; clone_size: -; d_call: -; cdr3_nt: TGTGCCAGCAGCAAAGCGCAGACTCCCCACCAAGAGACCCAGTACTTC; cdr3_aa: CASSKAQTPHQETQYF
v_call: TRBV20-1; j_call: TRBJ1-2; clone_size: many; d_call: -; cdr3_nt: TGCAGTGCTAGCGTCTATGGCTACACCTTC; cdr3_aa: CSASVYGYTF
v_call: TRBV11-2; j_call: TRBJ2-3; clone_size: many; d_call: -; cdr3_nt: TGTGCCAGCAGCCGCAACACAGATACGCAGTATTTT; cdr3_aa: CASSRNTDTQYF
v_call: TRBV6-2/TRBV6-3; j_call: TRBJ1-3; clone_size: -; d_call: -; cdr3_nt: TGTGCCCCCCAGGGCAGGGGCCCTCCGCGTGACGACTCTGGAAACACCATATATTTT; cdr3_aa: CAPQGRGPPRDDSGNTIYF
v_call: TRBV28; j_call: TRBJ1-5; clone_size: many; d_call: TRBD1; cdr3_nt: TGTGCCAGCAGTTCACAGGGGGCGAGGCGTAATCAGCCCCAGCATTTT; cdr3_aa: CASSSQGARRNQPQHF
v_call: TRBV6-6; j_call: TRBJ2-2; clone_size: few; d_call: -; cdr3_nt: TGTGCCAGCAGTCACCCGAGGGACGACACCGGGGAGCTGTTTTTT; cdr3_aa: CASSHPRDDTGELFF
v_call: TRBV6-6; j_call: TRBJ2-7; clone_size: few; d_call: -; cdr3_nt: TGTGCCAGCAGCCCCGGGACCGGCCTGCAGTACTTC; cdr3_aa: CASSPGTGLQYF
v_call: TRBV29-1; j_call: TRBJ1-1; clone_size: few; d_call: -; cdr3_nt: TGCAGCGTTGTGGTAGTCTTAGACACTGAAGCTTTCTTT; cdr3_aa: CSVVVVLDTEAFF
v_call: TRBV11-2; j_call: TRBJ2-3; clone_size: many; d_call: TRBD2; cdr3_nt: TGTGCCAGCGGCCCGGGACTACACACAGATACGCAGTATTTT; cdr3_aa: CASGPGLHTDTQYF
v_call: TRBV6-5; j_call: TRBJ1-6; clone_size: many; d_call: TRBD1; cdr3_nt: TGTGCCAGCAGTTACTCGTGGGAAGAGGGGGCGGCTTCACCCCTCCACTTT; cdr3_aa: CASSYSWEEGAASPLHF
v_call: TRBV4-3; j_call: TRBJ2-7; clone_size: few; d_call: TRBD1; cdr3_nt: TGCGCCAGCAGCCAAGATTTTGTGGGACAGGGGGCCTACGAGCAGTACTTC; cdr3_aa: CASSQDFVGQGAYEQYF
v_call: TRBV7-2; j_call: TRBJ2-7; clone_size: many; d_call: -; cdr3_nt: TGTGCCAGCAGCTTTTCGTACGGCTACGAGCAGTACTTC; cdr3_aa: CASSFSYGYEQYF
v_call: TRBV7-2; j_call: TRBJ2-6; clone_size: many; d_call: -; cdr3_nt: TGTGCCAGCAGCTTACCGACAGGTTCCAACGTCCTGACTTTC; cdr3_aa: CASSLPTGSNVLTF
v_call: TRBV7-2; j_call: TRBJ2-7; clone_size: many; d_call: TRBD1; cdr3_nt: TGTGCCAGCAGCTTAGCCGGCCCGGACAGGGGTCGGTACTTC; cdr3_aa: CASSLAGPDRGRYF
v_call: TRBV29-1; j_call: TRBJ1-1; clone_size: many; d_call: -; cdr3_nt: TGCAGCGTCGGGCACACTGAAGCTTTCTTT; cdr3_aa: CSVGHTEAFF
v_call: TRBV5-1; j_call: TRBJ2-7; clone_size: many; d_call: -; cdr3_nt: TGCGCCAGCAGCTTGTTTTACAGCGGCCCTGGGGAGCAGTACTTC; cdr3_aa: CASSLFYSGPGEQYF
v_call: TRBV7-2; j_call: TRBJ2-3; clone_size: many; d_call: -; cdr3_nt: TGTGCCAGCAGCTTAGAAGTAATAGATACGCAGTATTTT; cdr3_aa: CASSLEVIDTQYF
v_call: TRBV5-4; j_call: TRBJ2-5; clone_size: few; d_call: TRBD2; cdr3_nt: TGTGCCAGCAGCCGGGGGGGGGACGAGACCCAGTACTTC; cdr3_aa: CASSRGGDETQYF
v_call: TRBV3-1; j_call: TRBJ1-2; clone_size: many; d_call: -; cdr3_nt: TGTGCCAGCAGCCCCGACAGCTCCTATGGCTACACCTTC; cdr3_aa: CASSPDSSYGYTF
v_call: TRBV6-2/TRBV6-3; j_call: TRBJ2-7; clone_size: -; d_call: TRBD1; cdr3_nt: TGTGCCAGCAGTTACTCCTACCGGGACAGGGGGTTCTACGAGCAGTACTTC; cdr3_aa: CASSYSYRDRGFYEQYF
v_call: TRBV5-1; j_call: TRBJ2-7; clone_size: many; d_call: -; cdr3_nt: TGCGCCAGCAGCTTGCAGACCAGCTCCTACGAGCAGTACTTC; cdr3_aa: CASSLQTSSYEQYF
v_call: TRBV6-6; j_call: TRBJ2-1; clone_size: few; d_call: -; cdr3_nt: TGTGCCAGCAGAGGTGGGACCAGCGTACATGAGCAGTTCTTC; cdr3_aa: CASRGGTSVHEQFF
v_call: TRBV7-9; j_call: TRBJ1-4; clone_size: few; d_call: -; cdr3_nt: TGTGCCAGCAGCCTACCGCTAACTAATGAAAAACTGTTTTTT; cdr3_aa: CASSLPLTNEKLFF
v_call: TRBV23-1; j_call: TRBJ2-1; clone_size: many; d_call: -; cdr3_nt: TGCGCCAGCAGTCAAACCACTCTCCTGGAGTTTAGGCAGTTCTTC; cdr3_aa: CASSQTTLLEFRQFF
v_call: TRBV27; j_call: TRBJ2-3; clone_size: -; d_call: -; cdr3_nt: TGTGCCAGTGCTCGACCTACTAGCACAGATACGCAGTATTTT; cdr3_aa: CASARPTSTDTQYF
v_call: TRBV6-4; j_call: TRBJ1-1; clone_size: many; d_call: -; cdr3_nt: TGTGCCAGCAGAGGACACATGAACACTGAAGCTTTCTTT; cdr3_aa: CASRGHMNTEAFF
v_call: TRBV18; j_call: TRBJ1-2; clone_size: many; d_call: TRBD1; cdr3_nt: TGTGCCAGCTCACAGGGGACAGCGAACTATGGCTACACCTTC; cdr3_aa: CASSQGTANYGYTF
v_call: TRBV4-1; j_call: TRBJ2-2; clone_size: -; d_call: TRBD1; cdr3_nt: TGCGCCAGCAGCCAGGCGCCCAGGACAGGGGCCGGGGAGCTGTTTTTT; cdr3_aa: CASSQAPRTGAGELFF
v_call: TRBV7-2; j_call: TRBJ2-2; clone_size: many; d_call: -; cdr3_nt: TGTGCCAGCACCGTGATGACCGGGAACACCGGGGAGCTGTTTTTT; cdr3_aa: CASTVMTGNTGELFF
v_call: TRBV5-1; j_call: TRBJ2-1; clone_size: many; d_call: -; cdr3_nt: TGCGCCAGCAGCAGGGAGGCAGGGGTAGATGAGCAGTTCTTC; cdr3_aa: CASSREAGVDEQFF
v_call: TRBV6-1; j_call: TRBJ1-5; clone_size: -; d_call: -; cdr3_nt: TGTGCCAGCAGTGCTAGAAGAGACGATCAGCCCCAGCATTTT; cdr3_aa: CASSARRDDQPQHF
v_call: TRBV6-6; j_call: TRBJ1-1; clone_size: many; d_call: TRBD1; cdr3_nt: TGTGCCAGCAGTCCCCAGACAGGGTCTCGCCCTGAAGCTTTCTTT; cdr3_aa: CASSPQTGSRPEAFF